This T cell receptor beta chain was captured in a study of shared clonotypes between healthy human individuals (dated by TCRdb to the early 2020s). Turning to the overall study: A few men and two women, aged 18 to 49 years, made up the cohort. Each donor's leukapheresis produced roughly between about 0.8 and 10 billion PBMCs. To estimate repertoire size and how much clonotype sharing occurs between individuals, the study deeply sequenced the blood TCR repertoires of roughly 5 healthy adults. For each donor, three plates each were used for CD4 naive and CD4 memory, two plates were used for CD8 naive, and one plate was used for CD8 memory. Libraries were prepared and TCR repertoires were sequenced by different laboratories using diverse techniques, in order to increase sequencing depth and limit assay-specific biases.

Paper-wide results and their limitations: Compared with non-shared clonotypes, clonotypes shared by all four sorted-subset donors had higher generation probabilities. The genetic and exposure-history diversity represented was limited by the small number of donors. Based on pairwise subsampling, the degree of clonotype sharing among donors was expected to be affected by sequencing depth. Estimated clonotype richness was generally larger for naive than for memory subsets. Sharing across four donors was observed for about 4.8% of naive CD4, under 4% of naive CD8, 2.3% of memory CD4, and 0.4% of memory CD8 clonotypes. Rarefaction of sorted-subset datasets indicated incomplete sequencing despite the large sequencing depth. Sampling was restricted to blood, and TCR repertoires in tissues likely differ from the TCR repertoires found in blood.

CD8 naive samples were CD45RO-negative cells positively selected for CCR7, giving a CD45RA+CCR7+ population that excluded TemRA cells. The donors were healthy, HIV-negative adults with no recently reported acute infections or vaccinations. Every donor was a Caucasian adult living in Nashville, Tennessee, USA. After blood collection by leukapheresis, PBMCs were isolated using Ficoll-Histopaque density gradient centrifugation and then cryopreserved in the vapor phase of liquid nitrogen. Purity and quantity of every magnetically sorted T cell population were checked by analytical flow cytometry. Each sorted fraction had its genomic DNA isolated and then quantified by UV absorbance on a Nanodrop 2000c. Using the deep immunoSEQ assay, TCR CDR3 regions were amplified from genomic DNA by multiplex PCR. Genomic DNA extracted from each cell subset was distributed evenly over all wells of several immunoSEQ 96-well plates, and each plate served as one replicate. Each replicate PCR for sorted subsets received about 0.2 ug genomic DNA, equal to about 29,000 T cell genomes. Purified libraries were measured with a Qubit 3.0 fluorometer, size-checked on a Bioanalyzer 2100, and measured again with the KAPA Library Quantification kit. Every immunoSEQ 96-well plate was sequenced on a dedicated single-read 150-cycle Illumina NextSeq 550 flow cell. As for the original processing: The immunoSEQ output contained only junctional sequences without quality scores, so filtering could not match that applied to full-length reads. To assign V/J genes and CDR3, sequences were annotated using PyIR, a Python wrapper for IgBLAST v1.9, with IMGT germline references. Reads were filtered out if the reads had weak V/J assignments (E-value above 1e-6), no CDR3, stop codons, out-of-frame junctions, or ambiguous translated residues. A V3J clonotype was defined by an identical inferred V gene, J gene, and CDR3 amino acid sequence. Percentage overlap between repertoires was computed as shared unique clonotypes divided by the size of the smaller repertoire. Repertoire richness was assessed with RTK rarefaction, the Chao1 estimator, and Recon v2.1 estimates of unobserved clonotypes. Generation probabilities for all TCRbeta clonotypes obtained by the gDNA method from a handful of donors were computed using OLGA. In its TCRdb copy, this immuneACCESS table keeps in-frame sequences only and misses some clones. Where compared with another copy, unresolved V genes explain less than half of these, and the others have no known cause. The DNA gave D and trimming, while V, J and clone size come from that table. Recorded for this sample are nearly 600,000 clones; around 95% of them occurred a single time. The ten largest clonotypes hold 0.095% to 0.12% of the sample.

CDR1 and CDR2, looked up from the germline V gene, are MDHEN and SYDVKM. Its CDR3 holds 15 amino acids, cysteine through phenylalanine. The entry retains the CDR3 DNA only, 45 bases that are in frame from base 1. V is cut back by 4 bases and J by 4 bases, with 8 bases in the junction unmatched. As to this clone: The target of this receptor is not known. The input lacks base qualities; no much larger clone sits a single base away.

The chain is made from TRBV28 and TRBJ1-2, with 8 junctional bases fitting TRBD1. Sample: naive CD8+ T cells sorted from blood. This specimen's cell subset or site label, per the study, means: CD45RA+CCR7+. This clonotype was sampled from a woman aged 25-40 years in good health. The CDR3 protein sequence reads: CASSSLTQGAYGYTF. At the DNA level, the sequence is TGTGCCAGCAGTTCATTGACGCAGGGGGCCTATGGCTACACCTTC.